This entry describes one T cell receptor beta chain. Its antigen is as yet unknown. Naive CD8 populations comprised CD45RO-negative cells positively selected for CCR7, excluding terminally differentiated effector memory CD45RA+ cells. Deep-level settings were used for running the assay. In the source study's methods: In the immunoSEQ data, sequences were junction-only and lacked quality scores, so filtering differed. Generated by immunoSEQ multiplex PCR, the TCRdb table keeps only in-frame clones and is missing some. That table gives V, J and clone size, and the DNA gave D and trimming. The table records about 2.1 million clones, around 93% of them present only once. The CDR3 covers 11 residues. The germline V gene has CDR1 MNHEY and CDR2 SVGAGI. Trimming left V 8 bases short and J 4 bases short, with 8 bases between. These data belong to a study of shared clonotypes between healthy human individuals. Whole-study context: Those who served as donors were a couple of women and three men between the ages of 18 and 49.

Study-level findings and limits: Unshared clonotypes carried lower generation probabilities than those common to all four donors.

The chain uses TRBV6-5 and TRBJ1-1, with D unresolved. The TCR originated in a young man in good health. Some clones in this sample may be carry-over from other donors' samples. Material for sequencing was naive CD8+ T cells from PBMCs. The CDR3 spells CASAWGTEAFF. CDR3 in DNA: TGTGCCAGCGCCTGGGGCACTGAAGCTTTCTTT.